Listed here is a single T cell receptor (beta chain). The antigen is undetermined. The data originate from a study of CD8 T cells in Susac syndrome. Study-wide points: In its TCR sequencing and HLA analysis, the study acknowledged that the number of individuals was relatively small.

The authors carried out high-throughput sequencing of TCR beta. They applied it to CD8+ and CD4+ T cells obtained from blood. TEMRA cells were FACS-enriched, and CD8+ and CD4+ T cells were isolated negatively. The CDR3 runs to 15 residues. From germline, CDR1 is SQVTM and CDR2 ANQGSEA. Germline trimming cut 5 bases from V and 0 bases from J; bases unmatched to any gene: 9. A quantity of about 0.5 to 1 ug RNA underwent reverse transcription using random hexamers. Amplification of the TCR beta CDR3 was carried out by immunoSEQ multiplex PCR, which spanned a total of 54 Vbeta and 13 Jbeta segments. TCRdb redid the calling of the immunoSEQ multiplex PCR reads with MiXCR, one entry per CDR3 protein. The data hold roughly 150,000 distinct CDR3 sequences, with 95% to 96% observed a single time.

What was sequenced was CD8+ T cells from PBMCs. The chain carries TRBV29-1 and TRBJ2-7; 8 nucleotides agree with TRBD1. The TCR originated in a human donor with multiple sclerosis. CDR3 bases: TGCAGCGTTCACTATACAGGGGGGAGCTCCTACGAGCAGTACTTC. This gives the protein CSVHYTGGSSYEQYF.